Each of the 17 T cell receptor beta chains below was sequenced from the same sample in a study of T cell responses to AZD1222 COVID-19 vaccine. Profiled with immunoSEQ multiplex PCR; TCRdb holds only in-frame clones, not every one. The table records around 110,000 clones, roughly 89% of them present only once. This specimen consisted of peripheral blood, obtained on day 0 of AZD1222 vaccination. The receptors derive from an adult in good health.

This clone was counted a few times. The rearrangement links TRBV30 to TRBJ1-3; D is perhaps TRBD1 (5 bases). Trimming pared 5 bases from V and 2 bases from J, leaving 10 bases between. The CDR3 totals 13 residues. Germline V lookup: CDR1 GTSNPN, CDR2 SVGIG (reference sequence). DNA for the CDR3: TGTGCCTGGGGGTCAGGGACTGGAAACACCATATATTTT. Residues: CAWGSGTGNTIYF.

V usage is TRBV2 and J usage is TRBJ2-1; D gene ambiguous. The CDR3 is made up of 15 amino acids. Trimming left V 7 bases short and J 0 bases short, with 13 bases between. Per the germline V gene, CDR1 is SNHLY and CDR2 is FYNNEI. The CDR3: CASTLVTSSYNEQFF. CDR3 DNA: TGTGCCAGCACCCTCGTCACGAGCTCCTACAATGAGCAGTTCTTC.

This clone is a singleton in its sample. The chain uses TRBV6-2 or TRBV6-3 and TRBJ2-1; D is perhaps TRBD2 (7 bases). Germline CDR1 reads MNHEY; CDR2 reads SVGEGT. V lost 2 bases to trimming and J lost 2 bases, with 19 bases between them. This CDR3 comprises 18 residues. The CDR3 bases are TGTGCCAGCAGTTACCCTGGCCAAGTGCGGGGGCCCTACAATGAGCAGTTCTTC. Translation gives CASSYPGQVRGPYNEQFF.

The CDR3 protein is CASSLQANSPLHF. The CDR3 region has the DNA TGTGCCAGCAGTTTACAGGCCAATTCACCCCTCCACTTT. V usage is TRBV12-3 or TRBV12-4 and J usage is TRBJ1-6; D is undetermined. V was cut by 2 bases and J by 7 bases, with 6 bases left in between. CDR3 length equals 13 residues.

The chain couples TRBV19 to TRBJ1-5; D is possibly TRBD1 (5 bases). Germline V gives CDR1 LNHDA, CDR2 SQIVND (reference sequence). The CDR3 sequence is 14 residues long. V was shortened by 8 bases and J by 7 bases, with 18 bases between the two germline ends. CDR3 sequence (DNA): TGTGCCAGTGGGGACCTCCTACTGGGGCAGCCCCAGCATTTT. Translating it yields CASGDLLLGQPQHF. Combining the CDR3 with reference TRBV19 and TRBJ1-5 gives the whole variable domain DGGITQSPKYLFRKEGQNVTLSCEQNLNHDAMYWYRQDPGQGLRLIYYSQIVNDFQKGDIAEGYSVSREKKESFPLTVTSAQKNPTAFYLCASGDLLLGQPQHFGDGTRLSIL.

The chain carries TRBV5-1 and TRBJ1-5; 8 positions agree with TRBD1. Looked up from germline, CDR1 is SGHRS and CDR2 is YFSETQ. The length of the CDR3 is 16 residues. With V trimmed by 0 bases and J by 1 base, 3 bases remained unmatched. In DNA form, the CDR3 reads TGCGCCAGCAGCTTGGGGACAGGGCAAAGCAATCAGCCCCAGCATTTT. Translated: CASSLGTGQSNQPQHF.

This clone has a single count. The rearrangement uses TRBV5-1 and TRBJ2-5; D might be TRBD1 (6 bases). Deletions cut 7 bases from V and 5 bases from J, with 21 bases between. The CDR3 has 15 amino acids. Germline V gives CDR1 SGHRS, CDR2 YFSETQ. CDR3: CASGQLDSPEETQYF. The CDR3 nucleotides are TGCGCCAGCGGTCAACTGGACAGTCCCGAGGAGACCCAGTACTTC.

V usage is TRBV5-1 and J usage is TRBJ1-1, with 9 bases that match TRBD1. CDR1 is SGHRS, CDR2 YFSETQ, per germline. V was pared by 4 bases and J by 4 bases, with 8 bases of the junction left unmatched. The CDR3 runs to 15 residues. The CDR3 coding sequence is TGCGCCAGCAGCCCCCGGACAGGGGAGACCACTGAAGCTTTCTTT. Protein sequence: CASSPRTGETTEAFF. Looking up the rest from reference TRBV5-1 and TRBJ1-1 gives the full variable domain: KAGVTQTPRYLIKTRGQQVTLSCSPISGHRSVSWYQQTPGQGLQFLFEYFSETQRNKGNFPGRFSGRQFSNSRSEMNVSTLELGDSALYLCASSPRTGETTEAFFGQGTRLTVV.

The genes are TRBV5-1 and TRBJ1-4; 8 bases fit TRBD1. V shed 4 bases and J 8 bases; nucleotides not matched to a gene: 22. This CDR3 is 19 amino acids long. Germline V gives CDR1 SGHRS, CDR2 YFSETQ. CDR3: CASSRNQIIGQGGGEKLFF. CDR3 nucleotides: TGCGCCAGCAGCCGGAATCAAATTATAGGACAGGGAGGTGGAGAAAAACTGTTTTTT.

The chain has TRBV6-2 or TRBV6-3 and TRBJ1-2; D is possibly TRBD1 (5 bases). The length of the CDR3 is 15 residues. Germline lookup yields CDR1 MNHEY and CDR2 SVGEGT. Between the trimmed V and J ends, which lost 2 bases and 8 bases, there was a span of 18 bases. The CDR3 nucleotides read TGTGCCAGCAGTTACATCTTAGCAGGGACGGGAGGCTACACCTTC. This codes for CASSYILAGTGGYTF.

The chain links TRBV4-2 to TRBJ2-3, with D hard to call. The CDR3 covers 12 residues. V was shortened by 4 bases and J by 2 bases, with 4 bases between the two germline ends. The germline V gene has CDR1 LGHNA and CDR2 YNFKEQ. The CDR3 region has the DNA TGTGCCAGCAGCCCACACACAGATACGCAGTATTTT. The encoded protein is CASSPHTDTQYF.

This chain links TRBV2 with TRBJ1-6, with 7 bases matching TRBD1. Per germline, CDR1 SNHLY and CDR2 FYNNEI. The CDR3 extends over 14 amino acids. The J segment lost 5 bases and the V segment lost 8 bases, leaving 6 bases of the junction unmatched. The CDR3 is CASYRDRDNSPLHF. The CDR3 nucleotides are TGTGCCAGCTACCGGGACAGAGATAATTCACCCCTCCACTTT.

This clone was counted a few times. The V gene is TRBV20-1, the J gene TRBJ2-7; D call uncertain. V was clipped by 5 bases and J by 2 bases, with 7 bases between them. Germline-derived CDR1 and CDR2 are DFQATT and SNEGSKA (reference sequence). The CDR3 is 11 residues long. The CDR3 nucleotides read TGCAGTGCTCAACGTACCTACGAGCAGTACTTC. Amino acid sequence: CSAQRTYEQYF.

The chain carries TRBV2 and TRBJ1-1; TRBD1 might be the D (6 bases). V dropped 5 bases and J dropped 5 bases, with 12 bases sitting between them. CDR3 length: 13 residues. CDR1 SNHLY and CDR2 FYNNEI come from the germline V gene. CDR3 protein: CASSLGQGTEAFF. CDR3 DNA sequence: TGTGCCAGCAGTTTGGGACAAGGGACTGAAGCTTTCTTT.

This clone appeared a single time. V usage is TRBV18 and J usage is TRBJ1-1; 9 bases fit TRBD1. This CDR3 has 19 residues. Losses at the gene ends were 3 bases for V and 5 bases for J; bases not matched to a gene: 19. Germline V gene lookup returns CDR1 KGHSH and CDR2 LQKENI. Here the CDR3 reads CASSPLRRQGGISKTEAFF. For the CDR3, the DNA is TGTGCCAGCTCACCTTTGAGAAGACAGGGGGGGATTTCGAAGACTGAAGCTTTCTTT.

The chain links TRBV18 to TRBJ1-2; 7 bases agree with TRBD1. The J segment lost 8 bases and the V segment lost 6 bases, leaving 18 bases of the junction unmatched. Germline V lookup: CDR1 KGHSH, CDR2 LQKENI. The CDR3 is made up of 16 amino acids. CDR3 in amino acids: CASSLAGTEQSGGYTF. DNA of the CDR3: TGTGCCAGCTCGCTCGCCGGGACAGAACAATCGGGAGGCTACACCTTC.

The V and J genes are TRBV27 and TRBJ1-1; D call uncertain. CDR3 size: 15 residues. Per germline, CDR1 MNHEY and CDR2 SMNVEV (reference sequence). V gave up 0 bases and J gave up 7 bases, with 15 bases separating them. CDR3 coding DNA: TGTGCCAGCAGTTTATCTCGCAGGATGGGCCGTGAAGCTTTCTTT. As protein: CASSLSRRMGREAFF.